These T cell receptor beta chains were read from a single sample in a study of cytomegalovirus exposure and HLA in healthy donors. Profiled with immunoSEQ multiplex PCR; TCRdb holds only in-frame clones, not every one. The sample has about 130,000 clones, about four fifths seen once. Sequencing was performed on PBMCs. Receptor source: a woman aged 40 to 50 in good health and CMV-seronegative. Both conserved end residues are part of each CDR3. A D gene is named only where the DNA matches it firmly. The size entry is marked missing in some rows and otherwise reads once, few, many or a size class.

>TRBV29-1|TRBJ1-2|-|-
TGCAGCGTTGAGGCAGGGTACTATGGCTACACCTTC
CSVEAGYYGYTF
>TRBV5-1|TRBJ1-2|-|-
TGCGCCAGCAGCTTGAGCGGGGGGGCGGACTATGGCTACACCTTC
CASSLSGGADYGYTF
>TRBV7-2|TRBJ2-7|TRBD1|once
TGTGCCAGCAGCTTAGTTGGGGACAGGAACTACGAGCAGTACTTC
CASSLVGDRNYEQYF
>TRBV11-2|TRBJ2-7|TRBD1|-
TGTGCCAGCAGCTTTATGACAGGGGTAACGTACGAGCAGTACTTC
CASSFMTGVTYEQYF
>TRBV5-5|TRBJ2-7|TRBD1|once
TGTGCCAGCAGCTTGGGACAGGGAAACGAGCAGTACTTC
CASSLGQGNEQYF
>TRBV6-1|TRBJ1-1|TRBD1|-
TGTGCCAGCAGTGTGGGGAGGACAGGGACTGAAGCTTTCTTT
CASSVGRTGTEAFF
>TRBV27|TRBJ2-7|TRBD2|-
TGTGCCAGCAGGCGCGGCGGGGGGCTCAACTACGAGCAGTACTTC
CASRRGGGLNYEQYF
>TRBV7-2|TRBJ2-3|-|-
TGTGCCAGCAGCTTAATGGGACAAGGGTCCGGAGTCCTTTTT
CASSLMGQGSGVLF
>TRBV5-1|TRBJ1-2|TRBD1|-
TGCGCCAGCAGCTGGGTGGGGACAGCTAACTATGGCTACACCTTC
CASSWVGTANYGYTF
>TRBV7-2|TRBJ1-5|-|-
TGTGCCAGCAGCTTACGGGGGTCCCGGGGAGGTTATCAGCCCCAGCATTTT
CASSLRGSRGGYQPQHF
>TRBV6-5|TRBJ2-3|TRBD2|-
TGTGCCAGCAGCCAGGGGACTAGCGGGTGTACGCAGTATTTT
CASSQGTSGCTQYF
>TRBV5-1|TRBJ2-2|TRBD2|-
TGCGCCAGCAGCTTATGGACTAGCGGGAATGCGAACACCGGGGAGCTGTTTTTT
CASSLWTSGNANTGELFF
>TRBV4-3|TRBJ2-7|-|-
TGCGCCAGCAGCGAGTACCCTGGCGGGGCCGACTCCTACGAGCAGTACTTC
CASSEYPGGADSYEQYF
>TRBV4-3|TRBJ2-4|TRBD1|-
TGCGCCAGCAGTTACGGACAGGCCGGGAACATTCAGTACTTC
CASSYGQAGNIQYF
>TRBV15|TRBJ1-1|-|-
TGTGCCACCAGCAGAGTAATTTACGGGAGCACTGAAGCTTTCTTT
CATSRVIYGSTEAFF
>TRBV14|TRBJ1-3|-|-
TGTGCCAGCATAAAGACAGGCTCTGGAAACACCATATATTTT
CASIKTGSGNTIYF
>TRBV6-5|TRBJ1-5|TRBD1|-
TGTGCCAGCAGTTCCACCGGGACAGATAGCAATCAGCCCCAGCATTTT
CASSSTGTDSNQPQHF
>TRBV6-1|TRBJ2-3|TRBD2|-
TGTGCCAGCAATCTGGCGGGGGGGCAAGATACGCAGTATTTT
CASNLAGGQDTQYF
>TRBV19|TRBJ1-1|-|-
TGTGCCACCTTTTATTTCGGTCGGAACACTGAAGCTTTCTTT
CATFYFGRNTEAFF
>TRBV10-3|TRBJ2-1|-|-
TGTGCCATCGTCGGGGAGTCCTACAATGAGCAGTTCTTC
CAIVGESYNEQFF
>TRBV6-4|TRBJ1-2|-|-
TGTGCCAGCAGCCTAGACAGAACTAACTATGGCTACACCTTC
CASSLDRTNYGYTF